This record looks at one T cell receptor (beta chain) sequence and its context. Its antigen is still unknown. Pooling of second doses given at about 4 or about 12 weeks was done. The data originate from a study of T cell responses to AZD1222 COVID-19 vaccine. Findings and caveats of the study: Nearly half of spike-specific TCRs reportedly target unmutated variant regions.

With 0 bases removed from V and 5 bases from J, the gap between germline ends came to 17 bases. Germline values: CDR1 SGHRS, CDR2 YFSETQ. This CDR3 has 17 residues. Clones were read by immunoSEQ multiplex PCR, and TCRdb kept only the in-frame ones, dropping some. The repertoire holds 130,000 or so clones, with roughly 90% as singletons. This material consisted of peripheral blood, taken 28 days after the second AZD1222 dose. V gene TRBV5-1 combines with J gene TRBJ1-4; possible D gene TRBD1, 6 bases. The TCR sequence derives from an adult who received the AZD1222 COVID-19 vaccine. CDR3 sequence (DNA): TGCGCCAGCAGCTTGGCCCCCGGGGGGCAGACGAATGAAAAACTGTTTTTT. The encoded protein is CASSLAPGGQTNEKLFF.